This TCR beta chain was retrieved from a study of blood T cells in healthy people across ages. Of note for this clonotype: The antigen remains undetermined.

Findings and caveats of the study: It was not possible, with unsorted PBMCs, to conclusively compare naive and antigen-experienced cells.

The CDR3 runs to 13 residues. Deletions cut 1 base from V and 8 bases from J, with 10 bases between. Germline V CDR1 and CDR2: MGHRA, YSYEKL. For the second PCR, which ran for about 6 to 11 cycles, a sample-barcoded 5' primer and a J-beta primer mix were used. Unique molecular identifiers of 12 random nucleotides labeled each cDNA. One entry per CDR3 protein, called by TCRdb with MiXCR from the 5' RACE reads. In the table there are 1.5 million to 1.9 million distinct CDR3 sequences, around 40% of which are singletons. Specimen: blood. The sequence derives from a woman younger than 30 in good health. The chain joins TRBV4-1 to TRBJ2-3; the D gene is possibly TRBD1 (5 bases). The CDR3 reads CASSQAGSVTQYF. In DNA form, the CDR3 reads TGCGCCAGCAGCCAAGCAGGGTCAGTTACGCAGTATTTT.